The 12 T cell receptor beta chains reported below all come from one sample, sequenced in a study of graft-versus-host responses after intestinal transplantation. No antigen has been assigned to these receptors. The method was immunoSEQ multiplex PCR; TCRdb's version includes in-frame clones alone and lacks a portion of them. The sample yields over 65,000 clones, more than 85% seen once. Material: unstimulated CD8+ T cells sorted from spleen or lymph node cells, obtained before transplant. These receptors originate from a human donor who was the organ donor for an intestinal transplant.

V usage is TRBV4-1 and J usage is TRBJ2-7; D ambiguous. This CDR3 is 16 amino acids long. The V and J ends lost 2 bases and 0 bases respectively, with 14 bases between them. Germline V gene lookup returns CDR1 MGHRA and CDR2 YSYEKL. This CDR3 reads CASSQSPTRSSYEQYF. Here the CDR3 DNA reads TGCGCCAGCAGCCAATCCCCGACACGGAGCTCCTACGAGCAGTACTTC.

The rearrangement uses TRBV10-3 and TRBJ2-2, with 9 positions matching TRBD2. The germline V gene encodes CDR1 ENHRY and CDR2 SYGVKD. CDR3 length equals 24 residues. With 0 bases clipped from V and 6 bases from J, the junction kept 29 bases outside the gene matches. CDR3 residues: CAISESLIVWFGRGSGSAAGELFF. As DNA, the CDR3 is TGTGCCATCAGTGAGTCGTTGATCGTATGGTTTGGGAGAGGTAGCGGGAGCGCCGCCGGGGAGCTGTTTTTT.

The chain combines TRBV5-6 with TRBJ1-3; D remains unclear. From germline, CDR1 is SGHDT and CDR2 YYEEEE. V gave up 0 bases and J gave up 2 bases, with 12 bases separating them. The CDR3 is 16 amino acids. The CDR3 bases are TGTGCCAGCAGCTTGGGTGCAGGCCCTCCTGGAAACACCATATATTTT. It codes for CASSLGAGPPGNTIYF.

This chain joins TRBV30 and TRBJ2-7; 7 bases align to TRBD1. V was pared by 5 bases and J by 5 bases, with 3 bases of the junction left unmatched. In germline, CDR1 is GTSNPN, CDR2 SVGIG (reference sequence). The CDR3 runs to 11 residues. CDR3 residues: CAWDRDNEQYF. In nucleotides, the CDR3 is TGTGCCTGGGACAGGGATAACGAGCAGTACTTC.

The J gene is TRBJ2-2, the V gene TRBV30; TRBD2 agrees at 7 bases. Trimming removed 5 bases from V and 4 bases from J; junction bases left unmatched: 7. Germline assignment: CDR1 GTSNPN and CDR2 SVGIG (reference sequence). The CDR3 is 14 residues long. The CDR3 sequence: CAWEWEGGTGELFF. The CDR3 DNA is TGTGCCTGGGAATGGGAGGGTGGCACCGGGGAGCTGTTTTTT.

This clone was picked up a small number of times. This chain joins TRBV18 and TRBJ2-7, with D perhaps TRBD1 or TRBD2 (5 bases each). V lost 1 base and J 7 bases, leaving 11 bases between the germline ends. The CDR3 is made up of 13 amino acids. Germline values: CDR1 KGHSH, CDR2 LQKENI. This CDR3 reads CASSPQGSWEQYF. The CDR3 DNA reads as TGTGCCAGCTCACCACAGGGGAGTTGGGAGCAGTACTTC. Using reference TRBV18 and TRBJ2-7 for the parts outside the CDR3, the full variable domain is NAGVMQNPRHLVRRRGQEARLRCSPMKGHSHVYWYRQLPEEGLKFMVYLQKENIIDESGMPKERFSAEFPKEGPSILRIQQVVRGDSAAYFCASSPQGSWEQYFGPGTRLTVT.

The chain has TRBV11-2 and TRBJ2-7; a possible D gene is TRBD1 (6 bases). This CDR3 is built from 13 residues. In germline, CDR1 is SGHAT, CDR2 FQNNGV. V dropped 4 bases and J dropped 3 bases, with 10 bases sitting between them. The CDR3 bases are TGTGCCAGCAGCTCAGGGGTGGACTACGAGCAGTACTTC. Translating it yields CASSSGVDYEQYF.

V and J are TRBV10-1 and TRBJ2-3; 8 positions agree with TRBD1. The V gene end was trimmed by 3 bases and the J gene end by 6 bases; junction bases not matched to a gene: 8. Germline values: CDR1 WNHNN, CDR2 SYGVQD (reference sequence). This CDR3 has 15 residues. This chain's CDR3 is CASSDRGRGSDTQYF. The CDR3 bases are TGCGCCAGCAGTGACAGGGGGCGAGGAAGTGATACGCAGTATTTT.

The J gene is TRBJ1-1, the V gene TRBV7-6; the D is unclear. The CDR3 is 12 amino acids. Germline loops: CDR1 SGHVS, CDR2 FNYEAQ. V lost 4 bases and J lost 7, with 10 bases in between. This chain's CDR3 is CASSSAGFEAFF. Written as DNA, the CDR3 is TGTGCCAGCAGCTCTGCCGGGTTTGAAGCTTTCTTT. Based on the CDR3 plus reference TRBV7-6 and TRBJ1-1, the full variable domain is GAGVSQSPRYKVTKRGQDVALRCDPISGHVSLYWYRQALGQGPEFLTYFNYEAQQDKSGLPNDRFSAERPEGSISTLTIQRTEQRDSAMYRCASSSAGFEAFFGQGTRLTVV.

This chain uses TRBV7-9 with TRBJ2-5; a weak D match, TRBD2 (6 bases). Germline CDR1 reads SEHNR; CDR2 reads FQNEAQ (reference sequence). Trimming removed 5 bases from V and 2 bases from J, with 15 bases in between. The CDR3 loop spans 15 amino acids. The CDR3 DNA sequence: TGTGCCAGCAGCCGGGATGGAGGGCTTCAAGAGACCCAGTACTTC. Encoded protein: CASSRDGGLQETQYF.

The V call is TRBV5-4, the J call TRBJ2-3; D gene ambiguous. CDR1 and CDR2 from the germline V gene are SGHNT and YYREEE (reference sequence). V dropped 4 bases and J dropped 0 bases, with 24 bases sitting between them. There are 19 residues in the CDR3. The CDR3 sequence: CASSPKLWVPLTSTDTQYF. The CDR3, as DNA: TGTGCCAGCAGCCCTAAACTGTGGGTTCCTTTAACTAGCACAGATACGCAGTATTTT.

The rearrangement links TRBV11-2 to TRBJ2-7; weak D call: TRBD1 (5 bases). Trimming cost V 1 base and J 2 bases, with 6 bases left between them. This CDR3 is 13 amino acids long. The germline V gene encodes CDR1 SGHAT and CDR2 FQNNGV. The CDR3 is CASSLGTPYEQYF. The CDR3 bases are TGTGCCAGCAGCTTAGGGACACCCTACGAGCAGTACTTC.